The source of this T cell receptor beta chain is a study of T cell changes during pregnancy in multiple sclerosis (dated by TCRdb to 2018 to 2020). With respect to the entire study: The study looked at changes in the T cell repertoire across pregnancy in women with multiple sclerosis.

Library creation used the immunoSEQ multiplex PCR assay. Entries here come from immuneACCESS through TCRdb and include only in-frame sequences with V and J called. Some clones fail to appear in such tables; in the studies checked, an unresolved V gene covers under half of the shortfall, and the cause of the remainder is unknown. The sample yields some 64,000 clones; about 90% were counted once. More than 2% of the sample rests with the top ten. CDR1 SGDLS and CDR2 YYNGEE were looked up in the germline V gene. Relative to germline, V is missing 7 bases and J is missing 10 bases, with 9 bases of the junction outside any gene match. The CDR3 spans 12 residues, from the cysteine through the phenylalanine. Solely the CDR3 DNA is kept, with 36 bases framed from the first base. Concerning this clone itself: Its target antigen remains unknown. Base qualities were left out, and no much larger clone turns up one base away.

This TCR came from a female donor in good health, enrolled as a control in a pregnancy study. Recombination connected TRBV9 to TRBJ2-3; 7 junctional bases match TRBD1. The sequences come from peripheral blood, collected in the second trimester of pregnancy. The base sequence is TGTGCCAGCTCGCGACAGGGACAAGCGCAGTATTTT. This yields the protein CASSRQGQAQYF.